This T cell receptor beta chain derives from a study of control samples from healthy donors and cancer patients. The method was immunoSEQ multiplex PCR; TCRdb's version includes in-frame clones alone and lacks a portion of them. The table records about 150,000 clones, approximately 88% of them present only once. This CDR3 comprises 12 residues. The germline CDR1 and CDR2 sequences are SGDLS and YYNGEE. V gave up 4 bases and J gave up 7 bases, with 11 bases separating them. The TCR originated in a man aged 25-40 years in good health. The chain couples TRBV9 to TRBJ2-5, with D unclear. Source material: blood. The CDR3 reads CASSSTGPTQYF. The CDR3 DNA is TGTGCCAGCAGCTCCACCGGGCCGACCCAGTACTTC.